This T cell receptor beta chain was retrieved from a study of blood T cell repertoires in COVID-19. About the research overall: The study drew acute and convalescent COVID-19 samples from the United States, Italy and Spain. In each case, the material was cDNA or gDNA derived from T cells, B-cell-depleted T cells, or PBMCs.

Original analysis: Quantification of nucleated cells was approximated via reference gene primer amplification. The protocol was immunoSEQ multiplex PCR, while the TCRdb copy is restricted to in-frame clones and leaves out a portion. V and J calls and clone size come straight from that table; D and trimming were deduced from the DNA. Here the sample spans fewer than 250,000 clones, around 80% being singletons. The junction had 6 bases not matched to a gene; V was cut back by 1 base and J by 5 bases. This CDR3 comprises 14 residues. Sample: peripheral blood. The TCR was taken from a human donor in a cohort sampled during active COVID-19. The chain joins TRBV5-7 to TRBJ2-7, with TRBD2 matching over 7 bases. TRBV5-7 is marked as an open reading frame, function uncertain. CDR3 amino acids: CASSLWEGMDEQYV. CDR3 nucleotide sequence: TGTGCCAGCAGCTTGTGGGAGGGCATGGACGAGCAGTACGTC.